The present T cell receptor beta chain was sequenced within a study of long-term antiretroviral therapy in people with HIV. Study-wide findings and caveats: Pre-ART-expanded clones dominated the repertoire at all time points.

CDR1 is SGHDT and CDR2 is YYEEEE in the germline V gene. The CDR3 totals 11 residues. Trimming pared 1 base from V and 6 bases from J, leaving 4 bases between. Runs used v3.0 of the immunoSEQ assay and were done at survey level. A target of roughly 40,000-55,000 T-cell genomes per sample was set for sequencing. TCRdb's table, derived via immunoSEQ multiplex PCR, lists solely in-frame clones and lacks some. The sample has about 21,000 clones, about four fifths seen once; the top ten hold 5% to 7%. This clone was observed a handful of times. The antigen is unknown. This TCR derives from a woman in her thirties with HIV. This rearrangement joins TRBV5-6 to TRBJ1-2; D call uncertain. The sequencing here drew on unsorted PBMCs, taken 0.2 years after starting antiretroviral therapy. CDR3 nucleotide sequence: TGTGCCAGCAGCTTGAGAGATGGCTACACCTTC. Its translation is CASSLRDGYTF.